This is a list of T cell receptor beta chains from one sample in a study of T-cell memory formation after mild COVID-19. A single record per CDR3 protein comes from TCRdb applying MiXCR to the 5' RACE reads. The data show over 250,000 distinct CDR3 sequences, approximately 15% seen once. Sequencing was carried out using PBMCs or a T cell subset sorted from them (not recorded which). Receptors were obtained from a man aged 18 to 35 who had mild COVID-19 (a few samples of this study predate the infection). Cell type and time point are not known. CDR3s include the opening cysteine and the closing phenylalanine or tryptophan. Fields, in order: V gene, clone size, D gene, J gene, CDR3 protein, CDR3 DNA. The D gene is left open where the match is weak. Expanded clones are given a class, and other clones once, few, many or no size at all.

v_call: TRBV4-2; clone_size: few; d_call: .; j_call: TRBJ2-3; cdr3_aa: CASSPQTSTDTQYF; cdr3_nt: TGTGCCAGCAGCCCCCAGACTAGCACAGATACGCAGTATTTT
v_call: TRBV6-4; clone_size: .; d_call: .; j_call: TRBJ2-2; cdr3_aa: CASSDGVSDTGELFF; cdr3_nt: TGTGCCAGCAGTGACGGGGTATCGGACACCGGGGAGCTGTTTTTT
v_call: TRBV5-1; clone_size: few; d_call: .; j_call: TRBJ1-2; cdr3_aa: CASRPGPSGGYTF; cdr3_nt: TGCGCCAGCAGGCCCGGGCCCTCTGGGGGCTACACCTTC
v_call: TRBV20-1; clone_size: many; d_call: TRBD2; j_call: TRBJ2-1; cdr3_aa: CSARDSSGAYNEQFF; cdr3_nt: TGCAGTGCTAGAGATTCTAGCGGAGCATACAATGAGCAGTTCTTC
v_call: TRBV11-2; clone_size: .; d_call: .; j_call: TRBJ2-3; cdr3_aa: CASSSTRTVLTDTQYF; cdr3_nt: TGTGCCAGCAGCTCGACCCGGACAGTCCTCACAGATACGCAGTATTTT
v_call: TRBV7-6; clone_size: .; d_call: .; j_call: TRBJ2-7; cdr3_aa: CASSLAAAYGEQYF; cdr3_nt: TGTGCCAGCAGCTTAGCTGCAGCATACGGTGAGCAGTACTTC
v_call: TRBV5-6; clone_size: .; d_call: TRBD2; j_call: TRBJ2-1; cdr3_aa: CASSLRGGSSYNEQFF; cdr3_nt: TGTGCCAGCAGCTTGCGGGGGGGGAGCTCCTACAATGAGCAGTTCTTC
v_call: TRBV15; clone_size: .; d_call: .; j_call: TRBJ1-2; cdr3_aa: CATSRDRVEGYTF; cdr3_nt: TGTGCCACCAGCAGAGACAGGGTGGAGGGCTACACCTTC
v_call: TRBV5-6; clone_size: few; d_call: .; j_call: TRBJ1-4; cdr3_aa: CASSSTTGGYEKLFF; cdr3_nt: TGTGCCAGCAGCTCCACGACAGGAGGTTATGAAAAACTGTTTTTT
v_call: TRBV5-4; clone_size: .; d_call: .; j_call: TRBJ2-1; cdr3_aa: CASSLGQGEQFF; cdr3_nt: TGTGCCAGCAGCTTGGGCCAGGGGGAGCAGTTCTTC
v_call: TRBV6-5; clone_size: .; d_call: TRBD1; j_call: TRBJ2-1; cdr3_aa: CASSANRGTHNEQFF; cdr3_nt: TGTGCCAGCAGTGCGAACAGGGGGACCCACAATGAGCAGTTCTTC
v_call: TRBV7-2; clone_size: .; d_call: .; j_call: TRBJ1-5; cdr3_aa: CASSSHDQPQHF; cdr3_nt: TGTGCCAGCAGCTCCCATGATCAGCCCCAGCATTTT
v_call: TRBV12-3/TRBV12-4; clone_size: few; d_call: TRBD2; j_call: TRBJ2-1; cdr3_aa: CASSGLAGSNEQFF; cdr3_nt: TGTGCCAGCAGTGGACTAGCGGGGTCCAATGAGCAGTTCTTC
v_call: TRBV6-6; clone_size: .; d_call: TRBD1; j_call: TRBJ1-5; cdr3_aa: CASSYSFDPGQGVWGNQPQHF; cdr3_nt: TGTGCCAGCAGTTACTCCTTCGATCCGGGACAGGGGGTTTGGGGCAATCAGCCCCAGCATTTT
v_call: TRBV24-1; clone_size: .; d_call: .; j_call: TRBJ1-4; cdr3_aa: CATSDFRPNEKLFF; cdr3_nt: TGTGCCACCAGTGATTTCCGGCCGAATGAAAAACTGTTTTTT
v_call: TRBV11-3; clone_size: few; d_call: TRBD1; j_call: TRBJ2-2; cdr3_aa: CASSLDQSGTGNTGELFF; cdr3_nt: TGTGCCAGCAGCTTAGACCAATCCGGGACAGGGAACACCGGGGAGCTGTTTTTT
v_call: TRBV5-1; clone_size: few; d_call: TRBD2; j_call: TRBJ2-5; cdr3_aa: CASSLEPSGGYETQYF; cdr3_nt: TGCGCCAGCAGCTTGGAGCCTAGCGGGGGGTACGAGACCCAGTACTTC
v_call: TRBV12-3/TRBV12-4; clone_size: few; d_call: .; j_call: TRBJ2-5; cdr3_aa: CASSSFRGSQETQYF; cdr3_nt: TGTGCCAGCAGTTCCTTTCGAGGGTCCCAAGAGACCCAGTACTTC
v_call: TRBV12-3/TRBV12-4; clone_size: few; d_call: .; j_call: TRBJ2-3; cdr3_aa: CASSLASGGIDTQYF; cdr3_nt: TGTGCCAGCAGTTTAGCATCGGGGGGCATAGATACGCAGTATTTT
v_call: TRBV4-2; clone_size: few; d_call: .; j_call: TRBJ2-1; cdr3_aa: CASSQEAEEYNEQFF; cdr3_nt: TGTGCCAGCAGCCAAGAGGCGGAGGAATACAATGAGCAGTTCTTC
v_call: TRBV30; clone_size: few; d_call: .; j_call: TRBJ2-7; cdr3_aa: CAWRNRDEQYF; cdr3_nt: TGTGCCTGGAGGAACCGGGACGAGCAGTACTTC
v_call: TRBV2; clone_size: .; d_call: .; j_call: TRBJ1-5; cdr3_aa: CASNSMAGINQPQHF; cdr3_nt: TGTGCCAGCAATTCCATGGCGGGAATTAATCAGCCCCAGCATTTT
v_call: TRBV29-1; clone_size: .; d_call: .; j_call: TRBJ2-7; cdr3_aa: CSVETGEETYEQYF; cdr3_nt: TGCAGCGTTGAAACAGGGGAGGAGACCTACGAGCAGTACTTC
v_call: TRBV12-3/TRBV12-4; clone_size: .; d_call: .; j_call: TRBJ2-1; cdr3_aa: CASSLGGGRGEQFF; cdr3_nt: TGTGCCAGCAGTTTGGGTGGCGGTCGAGGGGAGCAGTTCTTC
v_call: TRBV6-2/TRBV6-3; clone_size: .; d_call: .; j_call: TRBJ1-1; cdr3_aa: CASSLTAQGTEAFF; cdr3_nt: TGTGCCAGCAGTCTGACAGCCCAGGGCACTGAAGCTTTCTTT
v_call: TRBV30; clone_size: few; d_call: .; j_call: TRBJ1-1; cdr3_aa: CAWRMSGGTEAFF; cdr3_nt: TGTGCCTGGAGAATGAGCGGGGGCACTGAAGCTTTCTTT
v_call: TRBV6-6; clone_size: .; d_call: .; j_call: TRBJ1-4; cdr3_aa: CASRIEGYKKLFF; cdr3_nt: TGTGCCAGCAGGATAGAGGGCTACAAAAAACTGTTTTTT
v_call: TRBV20-1; clone_size: few; d_call: .; j_call: TRBJ2-1; cdr3_aa: CSAGGQTNEQFF; cdr3_nt: TGCAGTGCCGGGGGACAGACCAATGAGCAGTTCTTC
v_call: TRBV12-5; clone_size: many; d_call: TRBD2; j_call: TRBJ2-5; cdr3_aa: CASGRGLAGQTQYF; cdr3_nt: TGTGCTAGTGGCCGAGGACTAGCGGGACAGACCCAGTACTTC
v_call: TRBV4-1; clone_size: few; d_call: TRBD1; j_call: TRBJ1-1; cdr3_aa: CASSRFRTGVAEAFF; cdr3_nt: TGCGCCAGCAGCCGATTTAGGACAGGGGTGGCTGAAGCTTTCTTT
v_call: TRBV5-1; clone_size: .; d_call: .; j_call: TRBJ2-5; cdr3_aa: CASRKGVPQETQYF; cdr3_nt: TGCGCCAGCAGAAAGGGGGTTCCGCAAGAGACCCAGTACTTC
v_call: TRBV20-1; clone_size: many; d_call: TRBD2; j_call: TRBJ2-1; cdr3_aa: CSARGLAEYNEQFF; cdr3_nt: TGCAGTGCTAGAGGACTAGCGGAATACAATGAGCAGTTCTTC
v_call: TRBV4-1; clone_size: .; d_call: .; j_call: TRBJ1-2; cdr3_aa: CASSQDWTVYTF; cdr3_nt: TGCGCCAGCAGCCAAGATTGGACGGTGTACACCTTC
v_call: TRBV12-3/TRBV12-4; clone_size: .; d_call: TRBD2; j_call: TRBJ2-2; cdr3_aa: CATGTSGFGGELFF; cdr3_nt: TGTGCCACTGGGACTAGCGGTTTCGGCGGGGAGCTGTTTTTT
v_call: TRBV20-1; clone_size: few; d_call: .; j_call: TRBJ1-4; cdr3_aa: CSARDGTLEKLFF; cdr3_nt: TGCAGTGCTAGGGACGGGACTTTGGAAAAACTGTTTTTT
v_call: TRBV7-2; clone_size: .; d_call: TRBD1; j_call: TRBJ2-3; cdr3_aa: CASSSGQGLTDTQYF; cdr3_nt: TGTGCCAGCAGCTCGGGACAGGGTTTGACAGATACGCAGTATTTT
v_call: TRBV6-2/TRBV6-3; clone_size: .; d_call: .; j_call: TRBJ2-3; cdr3_aa: CASRGPAADTQYF; cdr3_nt: TGTGCCAGCAGGGGGCCGGCAGCAGATACGCAGTATTTT
v_call: TRBV7-9; clone_size: few; d_call: .; j_call: TRBJ2-7; cdr3_aa: CASLGATYEQYF; cdr3_nt: TGTGCCAGCCTCGGGGCCACCTACGAGCAGTACTTC
v_call: TRBV29-1; clone_size: .; d_call: TRBD1; j_call: TRBJ1-2; cdr3_aa: CSVVTGEHGYTF; cdr3_nt: TGCAGCGTTGTTACAGGGGAGCATGGCTACACCTTC
v_call: TRBV6-6; clone_size: few; d_call: TRBD1; j_call: TRBJ1-1; cdr3_aa: CASIRQGEAFF; cdr3_nt: TGTGCCAGCATACGACAGGGTGAAGCTTTCTTT
v_call: TRBV7-3; clone_size: few; d_call: .; j_call: TRBJ1-2; cdr3_aa: CASSFTPQAGYTF; cdr3_nt: TGTGCCAGCAGCTTTACACCTCAGGCTGGCTACACCTTC
v_call: TRBV3-1; clone_size: .; d_call: TRBD2; j_call: TRBJ2-5; cdr3_aa: CASSAGALRETQYF; cdr3_nt: TGTGCCAGCTCAGCGGGGGCCTTACGAGAGACCCAGTACTTC
v_call: TRBV29-1; clone_size: .; d_call: TRBD2; j_call: TRBJ2-2; cdr3_aa: CSVEELLAGGWELFF; cdr3_nt: TGCAGCGTTGAAGAACTTCTAGCGGGGGGGTGGGAGCTGTTTTTT
v_call: TRBV14; clone_size: .; d_call: TRBD2; j_call: TRBJ2-4; cdr3_aa: CASSKAPSGGAKNIQYF; cdr3_nt: TGTGCCAGCAGCAAAGCCCCTAGCGGGGGAGCCAAAAACATTCAGTACTTC
v_call: TRBV3-1; clone_size: .; d_call: .; j_call: TRBJ2-1; cdr3_aa: CASSQEEGKVYNEQFF; cdr3_nt: TGTGCCAGCAGCCAAGAGGAGGGAAAAGTTTACAATGAGCAGTTCTTC
v_call: TRBV9; clone_size: many; d_call: .; j_call: TRBJ1-2; cdr3_aa: CASSDNYGYTF; cdr3_nt: TGTGCCAGCAGCGACAACTATGGCTACACCTTC
v_call: TRBV5-1; clone_size: few; d_call: .; j_call: TRBJ2-5; cdr3_aa: CASSSGQETQYF; cdr3_nt: TGCGCCAGCAGCTCGGGCCAGGAGACCCAGTACTTC
v_call: TRBV5-1; clone_size: few; d_call: TRBD1; j_call: TRBJ2-7; cdr3_aa: CASSLGQGAHDEQYF; cdr3_nt: TGCGCCAGCAGCCTCGGACAGGGGGCGCACGACGAGCAGTACTTC
v_call: TRBV6-2/TRBV6-3; clone_size: many; d_call: .; j_call: TRBJ2-3; cdr3_aa: CASRGTSTDTQYF; cdr3_nt: TGTGCCAGCAGAGGGACTAGCACAGATACGCAGTATTTT
v_call: TRBV5-1; clone_size: few; d_call: TRBD1; j_call: TRBJ2-3; cdr3_aa: CASSEGQGSSSDTQYF; cdr3_nt: TGCGCCAGCAGCGAAGGACAGGGGTCCTCGTCCGATACGCAGTATTTT
v_call: TRBV7-8; clone_size: .; d_call: .; j_call: TRBJ1-1; cdr3_aa: CASSLDLTHTEAFF; cdr3_nt: TGTGCCAGCAGCTTAGATCTCACGCACACTGAAGCTTTCTTT
v_call: TRBV12-3/TRBV12-4; clone_size: .; d_call: .; j_call: TRBJ2-3; cdr3_aa: CASSFEPSNTQYF; cdr3_nt: TGTGCCAGCAGTTTTGAACCTTCCAATACGCAGTATTTT
v_call: TRBV29-1; clone_size: .; d_call: .; j_call: TRBJ1-1; cdr3_aa: CSVASQGTEAFF; cdr3_nt: TGCAGCGTTGCTTCGCAGGGCACTGAAGCTTTCTTT